The sequence of this T cell receptor beta chain was determined in a study of patients and donors after allogeneic stem cell transplantation. This clonotype was observed at least ten times. CDR1 and CDR2 from the germline V gene are DFQATT and SNEGSKA (reference sequence). The CDR3 is made up of 17 amino acids. V shed 3 bases and J 5 bases; nucleotides not matched to a gene: 16. TCRdb used MiXCR to reprocess the RT-PCR reads, holding one entry per CDR3 protein. This table holds 900,000 to 1,000,000 distinct CDR3 sequences, roughly 18% found once. V is TRBV20-1 and J is TRBJ1-3; TRBD1 matches at 7 bases. This TCR was sampled from a human donor who was either an allogeneic HSCT recipient or a stem cell or donor lymphocyte infusion donor (not recorded which). It is not recorded whose cells these are; they may come from a transplant donor. The sample consisted of blood, either unsorted or a sorted T cell fraction (not recorded which). CDR3: CSASTNRDSRSRNTIYF. The CDR3 DNA is TGCAGTGCTAGCACAAACCGGGACAGCCGGTCCCGAAACACCATATATTTT.